A selection of T cell receptor beta chains follows, all from one sample in a study of spatial heterogeneity in lung cancer. TCRdb reprocessed the 5' RACE reads via MiXCR and lists one record per CDR3 protein. The sample has 18,000 or so distinct CDR3 sequences, 5.7% seen once. The sample was lung tumor tissue, taken at surgery. These receptors all stem from a female donor with early-stage non-small cell lung cancer. Both conserved end residues are part of each CDR3. Fields, in order: D gene, V gene, clone size, J gene, CDR3 DNA, CDR3 protein. The D gene is left open where the match is weak. Rows give clone size only sometimes, using once, few, many, or a class for an expanded clone.

TRBD1	TRBV18	few	TRBJ2-7	TGTGCCAGCTCTTCCACAGGGGGCGCCGAGCAGTACTTC	CASSSTGGAEQYF
NA	TRBV7-9	many	TRBJ2-2	TGTGCCAGCAGCTGGACGGGCGGGGAGCTGTTTTTT	CASSWTGGELFF
TRBD1	TRBV5-1	many	TRBJ1-6	TGCGCCAGCAGCCTAGAGACAGGGGCGAATTCACCCCTCCACTTT	CASSLETGANSPLHF
NA	TRBV7-9	many	TRBJ2-7	TGTGCCAGCAAAACGTTACATGAAAACTACGAGCAGTACTTC	CASKTLHENYEQYF
NA	TRBV7-9	many	TRBJ1-4	TGTGCCAGCGAGGCTCAGGAAAAACTGTTTTTT	CASEAQEKLFF
NA	TRBV20-1	many	TRBJ2-7	TGCAGTGCTCCAACTGACTTAAACTCCTACGAGCAGTACTTC	CSAPTDLNSYEQYF
TRBD2	TRBV9	medium-sized	TRBJ2-1	TGTGCCAGCAGCGCAGACACTAGCGGGAGGGCCCGATGGTTCTTC	CASSADTSGRARWFF
NA	TRBV12-3/TRBV12-4	many	TRBJ2-5	TGTGCCAGCAGTTTATCGGGAATTCAAGAGACCCAGTACTTC	CASSLSGIQETQYF
TRBD2	TRBV5-1	many	TRBJ2-2	TGCGCCAGCAGCTTGGACAGCGGGGGCAACACCGGGGAGCTGTTTTTT	CASSLDSGGNTGELFF
TRBD2	TRBV6-4	many	TRBJ2-1	TGTGCCAGCAGTCCGGGACTAGCGGAGCACAATGAGCAGTTCTTC	CASSPGLAEHNEQFF
NA	TRBV7-9	many	TRBJ1-5	TGTGCCAGCAGCTTAGCGGGAAACAATCAGCCCCAGCATTTT	CASSLAGNNQPQHF
TRBD2	TRBV29-1	many	TRBJ2-1	TGCAGCGTTGAACGGGTAGCGGGAGCTGGGCAGTTCTTC	CSVERVAGAGQFF
NA	TRBV6-2/TRBV6-3	medium-sized	TRBJ2-7	TGTGCCAGCAGTTGGGGCCCAACCTACGAGCAGTACTTC	CASSWGPTYEQYF
TRBD2	TRBV28	many	TRBJ2-1	TGTGCCAGCGCCCCTAGCGGGAGTCTCTATGAGCAGTTCTTC	CASAPSGSLYEQFF
NA	TRBV20-1	few	TRBJ2-5	TGCAGTGCTAGTTCACGGGGCTTGGGGGAGACCCAGTACTTC	CSASSRGLGETQYF
NA	TRBV2	many	TRBJ2-7	TGTGCCAGCAGTGCAGGGAGCGAGCAGTACTTC	CASSAGSEQYF
NA	TRBV7-2	many	TRBJ2-1	TGTGCCACGAGGCCAGGGGCCTACAATGAGCAGTTCTTC	CATRPGAYNEQFF
TRBD2	TRBV5-8	many	TRBJ2-3	TGTGCCAGCAGCTTGCCAGGGAGGGGCACAGATACGCAGTATTTT	CASSLPGRGTDTQYF
NA	TRBV28	many	TRBJ1-4	TGTGCCAGCAGCACAGGGTCTGATAATGAAAAACTGTTTTTT	CASSTGSDNEKLFF
NA	TRBV5-1	medium-sized	TRBJ2-5	TGCGCCAGCAAGAGGGGGGAGGCGCTAGAGACCCAGTACTTC	CASKRGEALETQYF
TRBD1	TRBV27	many	TRBJ2-2	TGTGCCAGCAGAGTCAGGGGGCAGGGCGGGGAGCTGTTTTTT	CASRVRGQGGELFF
TRBD2	TRBV20-1	NA	TRBJ2-7	TGCAGTGCTATGGGGGGGGTTTCGTCCTACGAGCAGTACTTC	CSAMGGVSSYEQYF
TRBD1	TRBV27	many	TRBJ2-1	TGTGCCAGCAGACCGACAGGGGCCCACTCCTACAATGAGCAGTTCTTC	CASRPTGAHSYNEQFF
TRBD2	TRBV6-6	many	TRBJ2-3	TGTGCCAGCAGCGATTCAGCGGGACTTATAACAGATACGCAGTATTTT	CASSDSAGLITDTQYF
TRBD2	TRBV20-1	many	TRBJ2-3	TGCAGTGCTAGAGGTCCGGGGAGCGGGAGGTTCACAGATACGCAGTATTTT	CSARGPGSGRFTDTQYF
NA	TRBV11-2	many	TRBJ2-1	TGTGCCAGCAGCTTAACCCAGGCAAATGAGCAGTTCTTC	CASSLTQANEQFF
TRBD2	TRBV6-4	few	TRBJ2-7	TGTGCCAGCAGTGACGGTACTAGCGACGAGCAGTACTTC	CASSDGTSDEQYF
NA	TRBV7-2	many	TRBJ2-3	TGTGCCAGCAGCCCAGACAGCCTAGGCACAGATACGCAGTATTTT	CASSPDSLGTDTQYF
TRBD2	TRBV10-2	many	TRBJ2-7	TGCGCCAGCAGGCGGGAGGGCCTTTCCTACGAGCAGTACTTC	CASRREGLSYEQYF
NA	TRBV11-2	NA	TRBJ2-1	TGTGCCAGCAGCTTAGGTAACGATGAGCAGTTCTTC	CASSLGNDEQFF
TRBD1	TRBV24-1	many	TRBJ2-5	TGTGCCACCAGTGTCCTGGACAGGGTTCGAGAGACCCAGTACTTC	CATSVLDRVRETQYF
NA	TRBV5-1	many	TRBJ2-6	TGCGCCAGCAGCTGGGGGGGACATTCCTCCAACTCTGGGGCCAACGTCCTGACTTTC	CASSWGGHSSNSGANVLTF
NA	TRBV19	many	TRBJ1-5	TGTGCCAGTAGTATTTTGCGAGTCGTAGGCAATCAGCCCCAGCATTTT	CASSILRVVGNQPQHF
NA	TRBV5-1	few	TRBJ1-4	TGCGCCAGCAGCGAGACAGTTGGTGAAAAACTGTTTTTT	CASSETVGEKLFF
TRBD2	TRBV4-1	many	TRBJ2-5	TGCGCCAGCAGAGCGGGAGCGGAAGAGACCCAGTACTTC	CASRAGAEETQYF
NA	TRBV12-3/TRBV12-4	medium-sized	TRBJ2-1	TGTGCCAGCAGCCGTAGATCGGGTTACAATGAGCAGTTCTTC	CASSRRSGYNEQFF
NA	TRBV24-1	many	TRBJ2-1	TGTGCCACCAGTGATGGGAGGGAGCAGTTCTTC	CATSDGREQFF
NA	TRBV20-1	many	TRBJ1-5	TGCAGTGCTAGACAAACAGGTAGCAATCAGCCCCAGCATTTT	CSARQTGSNQPQHF
TRBD2	TRBV5-1	many	TRBJ2-4	TGCGCCAGCAGCCCCGGGACTAGCGGGAGCAACATTCAGTACTTC	CASSPGTSGSNIQYF
NA	TRBV11-2	medium-sized	TRBJ2-3	TGTGCCAGCAGCTTGGGACGGGAGAGTACGCAGTATTTT	CASSLGRESTQYF
TRBD2	TRBV27	NA	TRBJ2-5	TGTGCCAGCAGTTTGTCGGGGGGGGAGACCCAGTACTTC	CASSLSGGETQYF
NA	TRBV4-1	few	TRBJ1-1	TGCGCCAGCAGCCAAGATCCGGGCAGTATGGAAGCTTTCTTT	CASSQDPGSMEAFF
NA	TRBV7-8	few	TRBJ2-1	TGTGCCAGCAGCTCAGGGGACGGGCGGTGGAATGAGCAGTTCTTC	CASSSGDGRWNEQFF
NA	TRBV3-1	NA	TRBJ2-4	TGTGCCAGCAGCCAGTACAGGGGAGGCATTCAGTACTTC	CASSQYRGGIQYF
NA	TRBV29-1	many	TRBJ1-5	TGCAGCGCTCAGACAGGTACCGGGCCCCAGCATTTT	CSAQTGTGPQHF
TRBD2	TRBV7-3	many	TRBJ2-3	TGTGCCAGCAGGCCCGGGACTAGCGGGGGTACGCAGTATTTT	CASRPGTSGGTQYF
NA	TRBV5-1	many	TRBJ2-2	TGCGCCAGCAGCTCAACGACAGGGAACACCGGGGAGCTGTTTTTT	CASSSTTGNTGELFF
NA	TRBV29-1	many	TRBJ1-1	TGCAGCGTTGAATCTAGCGCTGAAGCTTTCTTT	CSVESSAEAFF
NA	TRBV3-1	few	TRBJ2-7	TGTGCCAGCAGCCAAACAGAGGGGGGCGAGCAGTACTTC	CASSQTEGGEQYF
TRBD2	TRBV18	NA	TRBJ2-3	TGTGCCAGCTCACCGCTCCGACTAGCGGGAGCAGATACGCAGTATTTT	CASSPLRLAGADTQYF
TRBD2	TRBV20-1	NA	TRBJ2-7	TGCAGTGCTAGAGTCCTAGCGGGAGCCTACGAGCAGTACTTC	CSARVLAGAYEQYF
NA	TRBV20-1	many	TRBJ2-2	TGCAGTGCTAGGCCTCCTAGTGGAGACACCGGGGAGCTGTTTTTT	CSARPPSGDTGELFF
NA	TRBV11-2	many	TRBJ2-1	TGTGCCAGCAGCTTAGGAGTGTACAATGAGCAGTTCTTC	CASSLGVYNEQFF